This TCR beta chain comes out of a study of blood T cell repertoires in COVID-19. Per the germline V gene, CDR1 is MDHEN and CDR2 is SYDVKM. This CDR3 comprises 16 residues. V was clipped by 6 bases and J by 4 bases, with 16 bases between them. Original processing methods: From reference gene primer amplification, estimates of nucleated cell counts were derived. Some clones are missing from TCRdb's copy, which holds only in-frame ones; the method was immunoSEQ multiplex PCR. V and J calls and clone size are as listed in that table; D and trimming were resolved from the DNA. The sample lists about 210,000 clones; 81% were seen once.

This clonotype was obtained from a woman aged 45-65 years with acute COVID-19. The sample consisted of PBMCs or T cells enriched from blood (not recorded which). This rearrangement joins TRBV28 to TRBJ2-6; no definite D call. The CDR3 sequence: CASRSTLGRGANVLTF. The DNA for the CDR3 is TGTGCCAGCAGGTCAACTCTAGGTAGGGGGGCCAACGTCCTGACTTTC.